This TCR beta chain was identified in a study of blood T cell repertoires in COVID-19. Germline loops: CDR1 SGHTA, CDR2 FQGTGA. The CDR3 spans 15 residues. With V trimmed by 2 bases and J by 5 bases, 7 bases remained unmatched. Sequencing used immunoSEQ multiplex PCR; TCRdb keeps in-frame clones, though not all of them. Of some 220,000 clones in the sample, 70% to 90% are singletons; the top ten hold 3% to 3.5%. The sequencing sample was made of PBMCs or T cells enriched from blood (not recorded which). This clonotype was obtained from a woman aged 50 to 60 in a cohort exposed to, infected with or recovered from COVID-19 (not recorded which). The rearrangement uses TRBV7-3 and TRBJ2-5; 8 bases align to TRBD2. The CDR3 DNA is TGTGCCAGCAGCTTAGCTAGCGGGTCGGGGGAGACCCAGTACTTC. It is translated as CASSLASGSGETQYF.